This T cell receptor beta chain was retrieved from a study of regulatory T cells in long-lasting Graves disease. Study in general: Over 5 years of antithyroid drugs plus positive TSH receptor antibodies defined persistent Graves' disease.

The authors built TCR beta libraries using iRepertoire HTBI primers and Arm-PCR of CDR3 regions. TCRdb reprocessed the multiplex PCR reads via MiXCR and lists one record per CDR3 protein. The table records more than 300,000 distinct CDR3 sequences, about 23% of them present only once. This clonotype was counted between two and nine times. The CDR3 has 15 amino acids. Germline assignment: CDR1 DFQATT and CDR2 SNEGSKA (reference sequence). J gave up 3 bases and V 4 bases, and 10 bases lay outside the gene matches. Time point meaning: persistent/refractory GD, antithyroid drugs over 5 years with positive TRAb. Extracted PBMC RNA gave rise to the TCR library. In this cohort, patients came from an endocrinology department located in Xi'an, China.

The material was peripheral blood mononuclear cells (PBMCs), obtained when the disease was refractory, from a patient treated with antithyroid drugs. The V gene is TRBV20-1, the J gene TRBJ2-5, with 8 bases identical to TRBD1. The source is a middle-aged woman with Graves disease. This chain's CDR3 is CSAKPRDRKKETQYF. As DNA, the CDR3 is TGCAGTGCTAAACCACGGGACAGGAAAAAAGAGACCCAGTACTTC.